The rows below give T cell receptor beta chains drawn from one sample of a study of T cells after yellow fever vaccination. TCRdb reanalysed the 5' RACE reads using MiXCR and keeps one entry per CDR3 protein. The sample lists roughly 120,000 distinct CDR3 sequences, 7.4% occurring once. The sequenced sample was CD4+ T cells sorted from PBMCs, obtained 9 to 10 days after the first yellow fever vaccination. The receptors shown here come from a man between 18 and 29 years old who received the YFV17D yellow fever vaccine. The CDR3 runs from the conserved cysteine through the conserved F or W. The order of the fields is CDR3 protein, CDR3 DNA, V gene, J gene, clone size, D gene, CDR3 length. The D gene is left open where the match is weak. Rows may omit the clone size; those that give it use once, few, many or a size class.

CASRRQGSSSYNEQFF,TGTGCCAGCAGACGACAGGGGTCAAGCTCCTACAATGAGCAGTTCTTC,TRBV6-5,TRBJ2-1,many,TRBD1,16
CASQERGSNYGYTF,TGTGCCAGCCAAGAGAGGGGATCTAACTATGGCTACACCTTC,TRBV18,TRBJ1-2,many,-,14
CASSLRRRGSVDEQFF,TGTGCCAGCAGCTTACGACGGCGGGGGTCGGTCGATGAGCAGTTCTTC,TRBV3-1,TRBJ2-1,many,TRBD2,16
CASSLGAGATAGSYEQYF,TGCGCCAGCAGCTTGGGCGCAGGGGCTACGGCCGGCTCCTACGAGCAGTACTTC,TRBV5-1,TRBJ2-7,many,-,18
CASSEKSSYNEQFF,TGTGCCAGCAGTGAAAAGAGCTCCTACAATGAGCAGTTCTTC,TRBV9,TRBJ2-1,many,-,14
CASSLRLEGTEAFF,TGCGCCAGCAGCTTACGACTCGAGGGGACTGAAGCTTTCTTT,TRBV5-1,TRBJ1-1,-,-,14
CASSSTASNTEAFF,TGCGCCAGCAGCTCGACAGCGTCAAACACTGAAGCTTTCTTT,TRBV5-1,TRBJ1-1,many,-,14
CSVGDPTINSPLHF,TGCAGTGTCGGGGACCCGACCATCAATTCACCCCTCCACTTT,TRBV20-1,TRBJ1-6,many,-,14
CACSYWRGTSGNTIYF,TGTGCCTGCAGTTACTGGCGTGGGACCTCAGGAAACACCATATATTTT,TRBV6-2/TRBV6-3,TRBJ1-3,-,-,16
CASSGQGDTGELFF,TGTGCCAGCAGTGGACAGGGGGACACCGGGGAGCTGTTTTTT,TRBV2,TRBJ2-2,many,TRBD1,14
CASSRTSGGQETQYF,TGTGCCAGCAGTCGGACTAGCGGGGGCCAAGAGACCCAGTACTTC,TRBV12-3/TRBV12-4,TRBJ2-5,many,TRBD2,15
CASSLGTANSPLHF,TGTGCCAGCAGCCTTGGGACGGCGAATTCACCCCTCCACTTT,TRBV7-6,TRBJ1-6,many,-,14
CASSYDGRNTGELFF,TGTGCCAGCAGTTACGACGGGAGAAACACCGGGGAGCTGTTTTTT,TRBV6-5,TRBJ2-2,many,-,15
CASSLAPGLANEQFF,TGCGCCAGCAGCTTGGCCCCGGGACTAGCCAATGAGCAGTTCTTC,TRBV5-1,TRBJ2-1,many,TRBD2,15
CSARVGQSTGELFF,TGCAGTGCTAGAGTCGGACAGTCCACCGGGGAGCTGTTTTTT,TRBV20-1,TRBJ2-2,few,-,14
CASSPDRFAGYTF,TGTGCCAGCTCACCGGACAGGTTTGCCGGCTACACCTTC,TRBV18,TRBJ1-2,many,TRBD1,13
CASRISTDTQYF,TGCGCCAGCCGGATTAGCACAGATACGCAGTATTTT,TRBV5-1,TRBJ2-3,many,-,12
CASSFSKESYEQYF,TGTGCCAGCAGTTTCTCGAAGGAATCGTACGAGCAGTACTTC,TRBV7-2,TRBJ2-7,many,-,14
CASSQPGGADTQYF,TGCGCCAGCAGCCAACCCGGGGGGGCAGATACGCAGTATTTT,TRBV5-1,TRBJ2-3,-,TRBD2,14
CASSAQGAREAFF,TGTGCCAGCAGTGCACAGGGGGCACGTGAAGCTTTCTTT,TRBV6-1,TRBJ1-1,-,TRBD1,13
CSAWLHSPTNEKLFF,TGCAGTGCTTGGTTACACAGCCCAACTAATGAAAAACTGTTTTTT,TRBV20-1,TRBJ1-4,few,-,15
CAGGQWVETQYF,TGTGCCGGGGGGCAATGGGTGGAGACCCAGTACTTC,TRBV2,TRBJ2-5,many,-,12
CASSLTGRGKETQYF,TGTGCCAGCAGTTTGACGGGGAGGGGAAAAGAGACCCAGTACTTC,TRBV7-2,TRBJ2-5,many,TRBD2,15
CSASAGSLSNQPQHF,TGCAGTGCTAGCGCAGGGTCACTAAGCAATCAGCCCCAGCATTTT,TRBV20-1,TRBJ1-5,many,-,15
CSVPNWVGPGYTF,TGCAGCGTCCCAAACTGGGTAGGGCCCGGCTACACCTTC,TRBV29-1,TRBJ1-2,many,-,13
CARGPGLAGGWSYNEQFF,TGTGCCCGCGGCCCGGGACTAGCGGGGGGGTGGTCCTACAATGAGCAGTTCTTC,TRBV6-2/TRBV6-3,TRBJ2-1,many,TRBD2,18
CASSQDRRGGINEQFF,TGTGCCAGCAGCCAAGATAGGCGGGGGGGAATCAATGAGCAGTTCTTC,TRBV4-2,TRBJ2-1,many,TRBD2,16
CASSLQSGDFGANVLTF,TGCGCCAGCAGCTTGCAGTCGGGGGATTTTGGGGCCAACGTCCTGACTTTC,TRBV5-1,TRBJ2-6,-,-,17
CASSSWAHYPETQYF,TGTGCCAGCAGCTCGTGGGCGCACTACCCAGAGACCCAGTACTTC,TRBV7-2,TRBJ2-5,many,-,15
CASSPRRTWELFF,TGTGCTAGCAGCCCCCGAAGAACCTGGGAGCTGTTTTTT,TRBV7-7,TRBJ2-2,-,-,13
CSATGVSYNEQFF,TGCAGTGCTACAGGGGTTTCCTACAATGAGCAGTTCTTC,TRBV20-1,TRBJ2-1,many,-,13
CASRRTSGGPGGTQYF,TGTGCCAGCAGGCGGACTAGCGGGGGGCCAGGGGGTACGCAGTATTTT,TRBV6-1,TRBJ2-3,many,TRBD2,16
CASSLAGQANEKLFF,TGTGCCAGCAGCTTAGCGGGACAGGCTAATGAAAAACTGTTTTTT,TRBV7-2,TRBJ1-4,many,TRBD1,15
CASSRLAGGGETQYF,TGTGCCAGCAGCCGACTAGCGGGGGGTGGAGAGACCCAGTACTTC,TRBV7-2,TRBJ2-5,many,TRBD2,15
CASSQDKRLGIQYF,TGCGCCAGCAGCCAAGATAAGAGGCTAGGCATTCAGTACTTC,TRBV4-3,TRBJ2-4,many,-,14
CASSVNGQSYNEQFF,TGTGCCAGCAGCGTAAATGGTCAATCCTACAATGAGCAGTTCTTC,TRBV9,TRBJ2-1,few,-,15
CASSHRPSYTQYF,TGTGCCAGCAGCCACAGACCGAGCTATACGCAGTATTTT,TRBV14,TRBJ2-3,many,-,13
CASSQVDRGSTGELFF,TGCGCCAGCAGCCAAGTGGACAGGGGATCCACCGGGGAGCTGTTTTTT,TRBV4-3,TRBJ2-2,many,TRBD1,16
CASSLGSGGGETQYF,TGTGCCAGCAGCTTGGGTAGCGGAGGTGGAGAGACCCAGTACTTC,TRBV5-5,TRBJ2-5,many,-,15
CASSLRGRGRWGNTEAFF,TGTGCCAGCAGCTTAAGGGGACGGGGGCGATGGGGGAACACTGAAGCTTTCTTT,TRBV11-2,TRBJ1-1,many,-,18
CASSLLEVTGNTEAFF,TGCGCCAGCAGCTTACTGGAGGTTACGGGGAACACTGAAGCTTTCTTT,TRBV5-1,TRBJ1-1,many,-,16
CASSPQGTLGANVLTF,TGTGCCAGCAGCCCGCAGGGGACGCTTGGGGCCAACGTCCTGACTTTC,TRBV7-9,TRBJ2-6,many,-,16
CASSLERVGGGYTF,TGTGCCAGCAGCTTAGAACGGGTAGGAGGAGGCTACACCTTC,TRBV7-8,TRBJ1-2,many,-,14
CSATSTSGGETQYF,TGCAGCGCGACCTCGACTAGCGGGGGGGAGACCCAGTACTTC,TRBV29-1,TRBJ2-5,many,TRBD2,14
CASSQEGVSNQPQHF,TGCGCCAGCAGCCAAGAAGGAGTTAGCAATCAGCCCCAGCATTTT,TRBV4-1,TRBJ1-5,many,-,15
CSVGGYYEQYF,TGCAGCGTTGGGGGGTACTACGAGCAGTACTTC,TRBV29-1,TRBJ2-7,many,-,11
CASSLGSGDYNEQFF,TGCGCCAGCAGCTTGGGCTCAGGGGACTACAATGAGCAGTTCTTC,TRBV5-1,TRBJ2-1,many,-,15
CASSLRRGAGETQYF,TGTGCCAGCAGCTTAAGGCGGGGGGCCGGGGAGACCCAGTACTTC,TRBV7-3,TRBJ2-5,few,TRBD2,15
CASTGGAGNTIYF,TGCGCCAGTACAGGGGGCGCTGGAAACACCATATATTTT,TRBV5-1,TRBJ1-3,many,TRBD1,13
CAGVPASSGNTIYF,TGTGCCGGGGTCCCGGCGAGCTCTGGAAACACCATATATTTT,TRBV7-9,TRBJ1-3,-,-,14
CASSLERGTEAFF,TGTGCCAGCAGCTTGGAGAGGGGCACTGAAGCTTTCTTT,TRBV5-6,TRBJ1-1,many,-,13
CASSPVLDGHSGNTIYF,TGTGCCAGCTCACCAGTATTGGACGGGCACTCTGGAAACACCATATATTTT,TRBV18,TRBJ1-3,many,-,17
CASSSTGTGRIATNEKLFF,TGTGCCAGCAGCTCAACAGGGACAGGCCGGATCGCAACTAATGAAAAACTGTTTTTT,TRBV5-6,TRBJ1-4,many,TRBD1,19
CASTPGSTQETQYF,TGCGCCAGCACACCGGGAAGTACCCAAGAGACCCAGTACTTC,TRBV5-1,TRBJ2-5,many,-,14
CASSLGEQETQYF,TGCGCCAGCAGCTTGGGGGAACAAGAGACCCAGTACTTC,TRBV5-1,TRBJ2-5,many,-,13